The 23 T cell receptor beta chains in this list originate from one sample, sequenced in a study of T cell responses to AZD1222 COVID-19 vaccine. TCRdb's table, derived via immunoSEQ multiplex PCR, lists solely in-frame clones and lacks some. This sample has about 130,000 clones, with over 85% found just once. Source: peripheral blood, taken on day 0 of AZD1222 vaccination. Receptor source: an adult in good health.

The rearrangement joins TRBV4-1 to TRBJ1-4; D not resolved. The ends were cut back, 3 bases at V and 0 bases at J, with 11 bases in the middle. Germline V lookup: CDR1 MGHRA, CDR2 YSYEKL. The CDR3 runs to 16 residues. CDR3: CASSQASWATNEKLFF. The DNA for the CDR3 is TGCGCCAGCAGCCAGGCTTCCTGGGCAACTAATGAAAAACTGTTTTTT.

As DNA, the CDR3 is TGTGCCAGCAGCTTATTTATGTCTAGCGGGACCGGCGGGGAGCTGTTTTTT. Its translation: CASSLFMSSGTGGELFF. The rearrangement joins TRBV7-6 to TRBJ2-2; 9 nucleotides match TRBD2. Germline CDR1 and CDR2: SGHVS and FNYEAQ. V lost 2 bases to trimming and J lost 7 bases; unmatched junction nucleotides: 11. This CDR3 is 17 amino acids long.

The genes are TRBV28 and TRBJ1-6; D is possibly TRBD1 (6 bases). CDR1 MDHEN and CDR2 SYDVKM come from the germline V gene. V lost 5 bases, J lost 9 bases, and 20 bases lay in between. The CDR3 runs to 16 residues. Here the CDR3 DNA reads TGTGCCAGCAGTGAGACAGGCACCACCTGGGGTTCACCCCTCCACTTT. This gives the protein CASSETGTTWGSPLHF.

The chain recombines TRBV24-1 with TRBJ1-5, with TRBD1 matching 7 bases. The trim removed 3 bases at V and 7 bases at J, leaving 8 bases unmatched. The CDR3 is 15 amino acids. Germline V gene lookup returns CDR1 KGHDR and CDR2 SFDVKD. CDR3 protein: CATSDVNRGQQPQHF. The CDR3 coding sequence is TGTGCCACCAGTGATGTTAACAGGGGCCAACAGCCCCAGCATTTT.

This rearrangement joins TRBV2 to TRBJ1-5; 7 bases align to TRBD1. CDR3 length equals 16 residues. Germline CDR1 SNHLY, CDR2 FYNNEI. The V segment lost 6 bases and the J segment 5 bases; nucleotides outside the gene matches: 13. The CDR3 nucleotides are TGTGCCAGCAGCGAATACCACGGACAGGTGGATCAGCCCCAGCATTTT. It yields the protein CASSEYHGQVDQPQHF.

This chain connects TRBV28 to TRBJ2-3; 9 bases are shared with TRBD2. With 2 bases clipped from V and 4 bases from J, the junction kept 7 bases outside the gene matches. The CDR3 runs 16 residues. Germline V gives CDR1 MDHEN, CDR2 SYDVKM. Here the CDR3 DNA reads TGTGCCAGCAGTTTAAACCCTAGCGGGGTCGCAGATACGCAGTATTTT. Residues: CASSLNPSGVADTQYF.

A word on this clone: Other DNA variants within this sample encode the same CDR3. The chain recombines TRBV27 with TRBJ1-1; D is uncertain. The germline V gene encodes CDR1 MNHEY and CDR2 SMNVEV (reference sequence). This CDR3 has 12 residues. Trimming took off 6 bases at V and 1 base at J, with 6 bases between the two ends. The CDR3 nucleotides read TGTGCCAGCAGCCTAGGGAACACTGAAGCTTTCTTT. Its protein is CASSLGNTEAFF.

The chain joins TRBV19 to TRBJ2-7; a weak D match, TRBD2 (5 bases). The V end lost 5 bases, the J end lost 3 bases, and 11 bases lay between the germline ends. The CDR3 totals 13 residues. Germline values: CDR1 LNHDA, CDR2 SQIVND (reference sequence). Written as DNA, the CDR3 is TGTGCCAGTAGTCCTAGCACATACTACGAGCAGTACTTC. Its protein product is CASSPSTYYEQYF.

The chain recombines TRBV6-1 with TRBJ2-1; TRBD2 matches 10 bases. The trim removed 2 bases at V and 6 bases at J, leaving 4 bases unmatched. The CDR3 sequence is 15 residues long. Germline lookup yields CDR1 MNHNS and CDR2 SASEGT. The CDR3, as DNA: TGTGCCAGCAGTGAACAAGCGGGAGGGCCCAATGAGCAGTTCTTC. Encoded protein: CASSEQAGGPNEQFF.

This chain uses TRBV13 with TRBJ1-2; TRBD1 might be the D (5 bases). V lost 5 bases and J lost 3, with 19 bases in between. The V gene's germline CDR1 is PRHDT and CDR2 FYEKMQ (reference sequence). The CDR3 is 16 amino acids. CDR3 loop: CASSADDEGPDYGYTF. The DNA for the CDR3 is TGTGCCAGCAGCGCGGACGACGAGGGGCCCGACTATGGCTACACCTTC.

The V and J genes are TRBV20-1 and TRBJ2-3; 12 nucleotides align to TRBD2. Unmatched junction bases numbered 7, after V lost 3 bases and J lost 6 bases. This CDR3 contains 15 residues. CDR1 is DFQATT and CDR2 is SNEGSKA in the germline V gene (reference sequence). As DNA, the CDR3 is TGCAGTGCTAGTCCTACTAGCGGGAGGTCGGATACGCAGTATTTT. Its protein is CSASPTSGRSDTQYF.

This rearrangement joins TRBV4-1 to TRBJ2-1; D not certain. CDR1 is MGHRA, CDR2 YSYEKL, per germline. Deletions cut 5 bases from V and 0 bases from J, with 11 bases between. This CDR3 spans 15 amino acids. The CDR3 loop is CASSFHVSSYNEQFF. As DNA, the CDR3 is TGCGCCAGCAGCTTTCACGTGAGCTCCTACAATGAGCAGTTCTTC.

There are a few counts of this clone. This chain uses TRBV19 with TRBJ1-5; 7 bases line up with TRBD1. This CDR3 is 16 amino acids long. V gave up 5 bases and J gave up 2 bases; unmatched junction bases: 9. The V gene's germline CDR1 is LNHDA and CDR2 SQIVND (reference sequence). DNA of the CDR3: TGTGCCAGTAGTTATTCCGGGACAGTTGGCAATCAGCCCCAGCATTTT. Its translation is CASSYSGTVGNQPQHF.

This sequence joins TRBV18 and TRBJ1-1; possible D gene TRBD1, 6 bases. The length of the CDR3 is 15 residues. Germline-derived CDR1 and CDR2 are KGHSH and LQKENI. V lost 6 bases and J lost 1, with 15 bases in between. The CDR3 DNA reads TGTGCCAGCTCTTTGGGGGCGGGGGAGAACACTGAAGCTTTCTTT. Translation: CASSLGAGENTEAFF.

The chain couples TRBV9 to TRBJ2-1; maybe TRBD2 (6 bases). The length of the CDR3 is 12 residues. With 4 bases removed from V and 10 bases from J, the gap between germline ends came to 12 bases. Germline assignment: CDR1 SGDLS and CDR2 YYNGEE. The chain's CDR3 is CASSSRTMEQFF. CDR3 DNA sequence: TGTGCCAGCAGCTCCCGGACTATGGAGCAGTTCTTC.

This chain uses TRBV18 with TRBJ2-1; D gene uncertain. Looked up from germline, CDR1 is KGHSH and CDR2 is LQKENI. The CDR3 spans 17 residues. V lost 3 bases and J lost 3, with 18 bases in between. The CDR3 region is CASSPPQRTTYYNEQFF. The DNA for the CDR3 is TGTGCCAGCTCACCGCCCCAACGCACTACTTACTACAATGAGCAGTTCTTC.

The rearrangement joins TRBV19 to TRBJ2-7, with TRBD1 identical over 7 bases. CDR1 and CDR2 (germline): LNHDA, SQIVND (reference sequence). The CDR3 is made up of 15 amino acids. Trimming cost V 5 bases and J 2 bases; bases outside gene matches: 9. Written as DNA, the CDR3 is TGTGCCAGTAGTTGGGGCACAGGGGACCCCTACGAGCAGTACTTC. Its translation: CASSWGTGDPYEQYF.

This chain uses TRBV9 with TRBJ1-1; D not resolved. The CDR3 totals 13 residues. Trimming removed 2 bases at V and 0 bases at J, with 5 bases between. Germline V lookup: CDR1 SGDLS, CDR2 YYNGEE. CDR3 sequence reads: CASSVYMNTEAFF. CDR3 coding DNA: TGTGCCAGCAGCGTCTATATGAACACTGAAGCTTTCTTT. Full variable domain (outside the CDR3, taken from reference TRBV9 and TRBJ1-1): DSGVTQTPKHLITATGQRVTLRCSPRSGDLSVYWYQQSLDQGLQFLIQYYNGEERAKGNILERFSAQQFPDLHSELNLSSLELGDSALYFCASSVYMNTEAFFGQGTRLTVV.

The V and J genes are TRBV19 and TRBJ1-1, with TRBD1 identical over 9 bases. Germline V gene data show CDR1 as LNHDA and CDR2 as SQIVND (reference sequence). The CDR3 has 18 residues. V shed 3 bases and J 2 bases; nucleotides not matched to a gene: 13. The CDR3 DNA follows: TGTGCCAGTAGTATTCGGAACAGGGGGCTTGGTGTTAACACTGAAGCTTTCTTT. Its translation: CASSIRNRGLGVNTEAFF.

This rearrangement joins TRBV5-1 to TRBJ1-3; TRBD1 matches at 8 bases. Germline CDR1 and CDR2: SGHRS and YFSETQ. The CDR3 runs 17 residues. Trimming removed 0 bases from V and 6 bases from J; junction bases left unmatched: 11. The CDR3 loop is CASSLGFLGQGVNTIYF. As DNA, the CDR3 is TGCGCCAGCAGCTTGGGTTTTCTCGGACAGGGTGTAAACACCATATATTTT.

The V call is TRBV7-6, the J call TRBJ1-1, with D unclear. V lost 4 bases, J lost 7 bases, and 10 bases lay in between. This CDR3 is built from 12 residues. Germline assignment: CDR1 SGHVS and CDR2 FNYEAQ. CDR3 protein: CASSSIGSEAFF. The DNA for the CDR3 is TGTGCCAGCAGCTCCATCGGCAGTGAAGCTTTCTTT.

This sequence joins TRBV7-8 and TRBJ2-1, with D tentatively TRBD2 (5 bases). Germline V gene sequence: CDR1 SGHVS, CDR2 FQNEAQ. V shed 5 bases and J shed 7 bases, with 15 bases lying between them. The CDR3 is made up of 14 amino acids. The CDR3 DNA follows: TGTGCCAGCAGCCTCCCGGGGTCGGGGAATGAGCAGTTCTTC. Its translation is CASSLPGSGNEQFF. Full variable domain (outside the CDR3, taken from reference TRBV7-8 and TRBJ2-1): GAGVSQSPRYKVAKRGQDVALRCDPISGHVSLFWYQQALGQGPEFLTYFQNEAQLDKSGLPSDRFFAERPEGSVSTLKIQRTQQEDSAVYLCASSLPGSGNEQFFGPGTRLTVL.

The CDR3: CASSLTGGTPGELFF. Written as DNA, the CDR3 is TGTGCCAGCAGCTTGACAGGGGGTACACCCGGGGAGCTGTTTTTT. The chain is built from TRBV11-2 and TRBJ2-2; 9 positions agree with TRBD1. The CDR3 loop spans 15 amino acids. Looked up from germline, CDR1 is SGHAT and CDR2 is FQNNGV. The ends lost 3 bases at V and 6 bases at J; junction bases unmatched: 5.